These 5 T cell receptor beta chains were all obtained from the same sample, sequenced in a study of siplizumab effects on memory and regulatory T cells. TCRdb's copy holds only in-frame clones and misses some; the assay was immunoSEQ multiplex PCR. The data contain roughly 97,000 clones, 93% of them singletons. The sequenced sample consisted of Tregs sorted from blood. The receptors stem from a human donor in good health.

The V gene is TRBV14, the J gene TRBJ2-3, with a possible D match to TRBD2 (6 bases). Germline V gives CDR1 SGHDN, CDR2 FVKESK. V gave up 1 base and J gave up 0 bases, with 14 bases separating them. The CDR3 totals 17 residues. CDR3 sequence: CASSQALGAGSTDTQYF. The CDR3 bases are TGTGCCAGCAGCCAAGCCCTCGGGGCGGGAAGCACAGATACGCAGTATTTT.

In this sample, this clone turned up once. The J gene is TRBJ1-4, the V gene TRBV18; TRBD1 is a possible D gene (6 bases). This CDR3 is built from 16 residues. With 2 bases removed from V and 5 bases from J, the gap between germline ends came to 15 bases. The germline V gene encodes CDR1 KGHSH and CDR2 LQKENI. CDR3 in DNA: TGTGCCAGCTCACCAGCGGCAGGGGTACGGAATGAAAAACTGTTTTTT. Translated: CASSPAAGVRNEKLFF. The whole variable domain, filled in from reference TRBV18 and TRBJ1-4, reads NAGVMQNPRHLVRRRGQEARLRCSPMKGHSHVYWYRQLPEEGLKFMVYLQKENIIDESGMPKERFSAEFPKEGPSILRIQQVVRGDSAAYFCASSPAAGVRNEKLFFGSGTQLSVL.

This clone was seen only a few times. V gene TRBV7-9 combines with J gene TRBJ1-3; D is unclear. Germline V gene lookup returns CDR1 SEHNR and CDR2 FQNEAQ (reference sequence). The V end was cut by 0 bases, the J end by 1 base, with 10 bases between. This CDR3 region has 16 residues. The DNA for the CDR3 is TGTGCCAGCAGCTTAGCGCGACACGGATCTGGAAACACCATATATTTT. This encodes CASSLARHGSGNTIYF.

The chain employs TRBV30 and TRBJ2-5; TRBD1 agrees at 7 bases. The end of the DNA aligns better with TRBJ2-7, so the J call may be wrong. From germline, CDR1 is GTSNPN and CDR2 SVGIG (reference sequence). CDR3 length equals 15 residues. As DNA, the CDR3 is TGTGCCTGGAGCCGGGACAGTGGCTTCGGCTACGAGCAGTACTTC. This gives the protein CAWSRDSGFGYEQYF.

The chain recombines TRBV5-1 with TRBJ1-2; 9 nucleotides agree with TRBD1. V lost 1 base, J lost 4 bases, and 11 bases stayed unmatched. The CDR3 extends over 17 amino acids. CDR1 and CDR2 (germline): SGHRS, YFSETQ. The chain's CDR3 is CASSLPPTGGAGYGYTF. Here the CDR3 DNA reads TGCGCCAGCAGCTTGCCCCCCACAGGGGGCGCAGGCTATGGCTACACCTTC.